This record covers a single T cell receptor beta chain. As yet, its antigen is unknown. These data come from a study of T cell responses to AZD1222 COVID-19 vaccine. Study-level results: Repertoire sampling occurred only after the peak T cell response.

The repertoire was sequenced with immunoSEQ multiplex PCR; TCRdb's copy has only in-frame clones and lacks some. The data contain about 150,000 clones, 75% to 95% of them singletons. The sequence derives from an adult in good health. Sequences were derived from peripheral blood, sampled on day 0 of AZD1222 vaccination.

The CDR3 reads CASSLAVVTNYGYTF. The CDR3 DNA reads TGTGCCAGCAGCTTAGCAGTGGTAACTAACTATGGCTACACCTTC. The genes are TRBV7-2 and TRBJ1-2; D ambiguous. The ends were cut back, 0 bases at V and 0 bases at J, with 8 bases in the middle. CDR1 and CDR2 (germline): SGHTA, FQGNSA. The CDR3 runs 15 residues.